Each of the 17 T cell receptor beta chains below was sequenced from the same sample in a study of blood T cell repertoires in COVID-19. Only in-frame clones appear in the TCRdb table, and some are missing; sequencing was by immunoSEQ multiplex PCR. The table lists some 150,000 clones, about 80% of them singletons, with approximately 4.6% in the top ten. Sequencing used peripheral blood. Receptors were obtained from a human donor in a cohort sampled during active COVID-19.

This clone was seen only a few times. J is TRBJ2-7 and V is TRBV19, with D perhaps TRBD1 (5 bases). CDR3 size: 14 residues. Trimming removed 1 base from V and 5 bases from J, with 12 bases in between. The V gene's germline CDR1 is LNHDA and CDR2 SQIVND (reference sequence). The CDR3: CASSIGGPADEQYV. CDR3 sequence (DNA): TGTGCCAGTAGTATAGGGGGCCCTGCTGACGAGCAGTACGTC.

The chain employs TRBV18 and TRBJ1-1; TRBD1 matches at 7 bases. This CDR3 contains 14 residues. Germline CDR1 reads KGHSH; CDR2 reads LQKENI. V was clipped by 3 bases and J by 1 base; unmatched bases: 2. In DNA, the CDR3 is TGTGCCAGCTCACCCCCAGGGGGGAACACTGAAGCTTTCTTT. Amino acid sequence: CASSPPGGNTEAFF.

This clone is a singleton in its sample. The chain has TRBV20-1 and TRBJ1-3; TRBD1 aligns across 8 bases. Germline CDR1 DFQATT, CDR2 SNEGSKA (reference sequence). Trimming removed 3 bases from V and 0 bases from J; junction bases left unmatched: 1. This CDR3 has 14 residues. In nucleotides, the CDR3 is TGCAGTGCTAGTACAGGGGGCTCTGGAAACACCATATATTTT. Amino acids: CSASTGGSGNTIYF.

The CDR3 DNA sequence: TGTGCCAGCAGGCCGGGACTAGCGGTATACGAGCAGTACTTC. As protein: CASRPGLAVYEQYF. The rearrangement links TRBV27 to TRBJ2-7, with TRBD2 matching 11 bases. CDR1 is MNHEY, CDR2 SMNVEV, per germline (reference sequence). This CDR3 region has 14 residues. The junction had 5 bases not matched to a gene; V was cut back by 6 bases and J by 4 bases.

This chain uses TRBV3-1 (or the pseudogene TRBV3-2) with TRBJ2-5; 7 nucleotides match TRBD1. Germline-derived CDR1 and CDR2 are LGHDT and YNNKEL (reference sequence). The CDR3 loop spans 17 amino acids. V was pared by 5 bases and J by 4 bases, with 16 bases of the junction left unmatched. CDR3 DNA: TGTGCCAGCAGCACCCCTGACAAGGGGGCGGCACGAGAGACCCAGTACTTC. Its protein is CASSTPDKGAARETQYF.

This clone was seen a handful of times. This rearrangement joins TRBV5-1 to TRBJ2-2; maybe TRBD2 (6 bases). Germline loops: CDR1 SGHRS, CDR2 YFSETQ. This CDR3 comprises 16 residues. Trimming took off 0 bases at V and 3 bases at J, with 12 bases between the two ends. The CDR3 here is CASSLGVSGHTGELFF. The CDR3 DNA follows: TGCGCCAGCAGCTTGGGGGTTAGCGGACACACCGGGGAGCTGTTTTTT.

The chain is built from TRBV2 and TRBJ2-4; 12 bases are a match to TRBD1. The length of the CDR3 is 13 residues. In germline, CDR1 is SNHLY, CDR2 FYNNEI. V shed 10 bases and J 9 bases; nucleotides not matched to a gene: 7. CDR3 coding DNA: TGTGCCAAGGGGACAGGGGGCTCTGGCATTCAGTACTTC. It translates to CAKGTGGSGIQYF.

V gene TRBV4-2 combines with J gene TRBJ2-7, with 10 bases aligning to TRBD1. Trimming cost V 0 bases and J 3 bases; bases outside gene matches: 17. CDR1 and CDR2 from the germline V gene are LGHNA and YNFKEQ. The CDR3 runs to 20 residues. The CDR3 DNA is TGTGCCAGCAGCCAAGATTTCCGGACAGGGGGATACGAGGCGTACTACGAGCAGTACTTC. Translated, it gives CASSQDFRTGGYEAYYEQYF.

The rearrangement uses TRBV2 and TRBJ1-2; D call uncertain. Per germline, CDR1 SNHLY and CDR2 FYNNEI. The V and J ends lost 2 bases and 8 bases respectively, with 12 bases between them. CDR3 length equals 13 residues. DNA of the CDR3: TGTGCCAGCAGTGAAATTTCGATTGAGGGCTACACCTTC. Encoded protein: CASSEISIEGYTF.

The chain links TRBV6-5 to TRBJ1-4; D might be TRBD1 (5 bases). Germline V gene sequence: CDR1 MNHEY, CDR2 SVGAGI. The CDR3 covers 13 residues. The V and J ends lost 11 bases and 4 bases respectively, with 14 bases between them. CDR3 protein: CAARQFFNEKLFF. The CDR3 bases are TGTGCCGCTAGACAGTTTTTTAATGAAAAACTGTTTTTT.

V usage is TRBV18 and J usage is TRBJ2-1; 8 bases line up with TRBD2. Germline-derived CDR1 and CDR2 are KGHSH and LQKENI. The CDR3 is 13 residues long. With 6 bases clipped from V and 5 bases from J, the junction kept 3 bases outside the gene matches. The CDR3 is CASSGGRNNEQFF. In DNA form, the CDR3 reads TGTGCCAGCTCTGGCGGGAGGAACAATGAGCAGTTCTTC.

The chain is built from TRBV6-1 and TRBJ2-1; TRBD2 agrees at 10 bases. CDR3 length: 17 amino acids. Per the germline V gene, CDR1 is MNHNS and CDR2 is SASEGT. With V trimmed by 3 bases and J by 7 bases, 12 bases remained unmatched. The CDR3 sequence: CASSDGGLAGVRNEQFF. Written as DNA, the CDR3 is TGTGCCAGCAGTGACGGTGGGCTAGCGGGAGTACGGAATGAGCAGTTCTTC.

In its sample, this clone was seen once. This chain links TRBV7-2 with TRBJ2-7; 11 bases match TRBD1. CDR3 size: 16 residues. Germline V gives CDR1 SGHTA, CDR2 FQGNSA. Germline trimming cut 0 bases from V and 3 bases from J; bases unmatched to any gene: 4. CDR3 region: CASSLALGTGGYEQYF. The CDR3 DNA reads as TGTGCCAGCAGCTTAGCGCTGGGGACAGGGGGCTACGAGCAGTACTTC.

The chain recombines TRBV2 with TRBJ1-2; D ambiguous. V lost 7 bases and J 4 bases, leaving 16 bases between the germline ends. Germline CDR1 and CDR2: SNHLY and FYNNEI. The CDR3 contains 14 residues. CDR3 DNA sequence: TGTGCCAGCAAAGTCGGCGGGTCTGGCTATGGCTACACCTTC. It codes for CASKVGGSGYGYTF. Full variable domain (remainder filled in from reference TRBV2 and TRBJ1-2): EPEVTQTPSHQVTQMGQEVILRCVPISNHLYFYWYRQILGQKVEFLVSFYNNEISEKSEIFDDQFSVERPDGSNFTLKIRSTKLEDSAMYFCASKVGGSGYGYTFGSGTRLTVV.

The V call is TRBV12-3 or TRBV12-4, the J call TRBJ2-7; TRBD1 aligns across 8 bases. The CDR3 sequence is 12 residues long. The J segment lost 3 bases and the V segment lost 6 bases, leaving 1 base of the junction unmatched. The CDR3 region has the DNA TGTGCCAGCAGCACAGGGGGCTACGAGCAGTACTTC. It encodes CASSTGGYEQYF.

The rearrangement uses TRBV5-1 and TRBJ2-7, with 8 bases aligning to TRBD1. With V trimmed by 0 bases and J by 4 bases, 3 bases remained unmatched. Germline lookup yields CDR1 SGHRS and CDR2 YFSETQ. This CDR3 is 14 amino acids long. CDR3 DNA: TGCGCCAGCAGCTTGGGACAGGGGCTATACGAGCAGTACTTC. This codes for CASSLGQGLYEQYF.

Only a few counts were recorded for this clone. The CDR3 protein is CASSNSPNNEQFF. CDR3 DNA sequence: TGTGCCAGCAGTAACAGCCCCAACAATGAGCAGTTCTTC. This chain uses TRBV27 with TRBJ2-1; D remains ambiguous. Per germline, CDR1 MNHEY and CDR2 SMNVEV (reference sequence). V was clipped by 5 bases and J by 5 bases, with 10 bases between them. The CDR3 spans 13 residues.